This T cell receptor beta chain stems from a study of graft-versus-host responses after intestinal transplantation. Study details: Recipients across the board were started on anti-thymocyte globulin induction, then kept on tacrolimus and steroids for around 3 years. Whole-study results and caveats: Analysis identified GvH clones in recipient marrow, with some appearing first in ileum or blood.

Concerning this clone itself: Its antigen is as yet unknown.

The data were produced by immunoSEQ multiplex PCR, yet TCRdb's version contains in-frame clones alone and is incomplete. In the table there are just over 85,000 clones, 85% to 95% of which are singletons. The receptor was derived from a human donor who was the organ donor for an intestinal transplant. The sample was unstimulated CD8+ T cells sorted from spleen or lymph node cells, taken before transplant.

The CDR3 region has the DNA TGTGCCACCAGCAGGAGACAGGGCCAAGAGACCCAGTACTTC. Protein product: CATSRRQGQETQYF. The chain has TRBV15 and TRBJ2-5, with 7 bases that match TRBD1. Germline loops: CDR1 LNHNV, CDR2 YYDKDF (reference sequence). The V segment lost 3 bases and the J segment 1 base; nucleotides outside the gene matches: 2. CDR3 length: 14 amino acids.